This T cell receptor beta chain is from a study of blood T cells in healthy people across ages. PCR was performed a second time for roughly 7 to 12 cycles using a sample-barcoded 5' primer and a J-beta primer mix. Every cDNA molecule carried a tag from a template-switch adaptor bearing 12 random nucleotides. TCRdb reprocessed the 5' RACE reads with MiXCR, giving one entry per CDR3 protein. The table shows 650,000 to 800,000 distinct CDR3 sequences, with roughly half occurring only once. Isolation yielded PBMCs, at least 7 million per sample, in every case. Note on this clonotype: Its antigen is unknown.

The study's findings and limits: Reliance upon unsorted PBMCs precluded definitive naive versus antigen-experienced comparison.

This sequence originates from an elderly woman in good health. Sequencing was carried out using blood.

CDR3 region: CASSLPRTGSRGEQYF. In DNA, the CDR3 is TGTGCCAGCAGCTTACCCCGGACAGGGTCGCGTGGCGAGCAGTACTTC. V and J are TRBV7-2 and TRBJ2-4, with 8 bases fitting TRBD1. The J call is in doubt because the DNA end fits TRBJ2-7 better. In germline, CDR1 is SGHTA, CDR2 FQGNSA. The CDR3 sequence is 16 residues long.